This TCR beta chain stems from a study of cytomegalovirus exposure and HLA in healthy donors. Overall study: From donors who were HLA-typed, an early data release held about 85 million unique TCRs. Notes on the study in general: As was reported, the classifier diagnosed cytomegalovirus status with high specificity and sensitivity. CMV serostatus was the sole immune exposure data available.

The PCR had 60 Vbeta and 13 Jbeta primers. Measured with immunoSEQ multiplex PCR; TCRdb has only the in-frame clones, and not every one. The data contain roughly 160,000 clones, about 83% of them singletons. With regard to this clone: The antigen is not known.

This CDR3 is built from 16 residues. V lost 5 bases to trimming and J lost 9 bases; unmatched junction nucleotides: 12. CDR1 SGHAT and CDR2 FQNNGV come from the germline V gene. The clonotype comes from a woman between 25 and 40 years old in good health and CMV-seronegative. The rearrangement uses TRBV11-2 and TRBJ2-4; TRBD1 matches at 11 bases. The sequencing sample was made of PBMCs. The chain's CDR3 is CASSPQRGQGGGIQYF. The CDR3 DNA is TGTGCCAGCAGCCCTCAGCGGGGACAGGGGGGAGGCATTCAGTACTTC.